This T cell receptor (beta chain) originates from a study of shared clonotypes between healthy human individuals. Memory CD4+ cells were the fraction left after CD45RA+ naive selection. V shed 2 bases, J shed 2 bases, and the junction held 4 bases outside the gene matches. The CDR3 consists of 17 residues. Germline lookup yields CDR1 MDHEN and CDR2 SYDVKM. The data were produced by immunoSEQ multiplex PCR, yet TCRdb's version contains in-frame clones alone and is incomplete. The repertoire holds about 2.4 million clones, roughly 93% seen once, with 0.35% to 0.45% in the top ten. The source is a young man in good health. Some clones in this sample may be carry-over from other donors' samples. The V gene is TRBV28, the J gene TRBJ2-7; 15 nucleotides match TRBD2. Input material: naive CD4+ T cells from PBMCs. Sample subset: CD45RA+ positively selected. CDR3: CASSLVGLAGGTYEQYF. CDR3 nucleotides: TGTGCCAGCAGTTTAGTAGGACTAGCGGGGGGGACCTACGAGCAGTACTTC.